This T cell receptor (beta chain) came from a study of T-cell memory formation after mild COVID-19. Study context: TCR clusters were mostly confined to one donor each. Findings of the study overall: Certain responding clones were present in pre-infection memory, suggesting participation of cross-reactive memory.

This CDR3 has 13 amino acids. CDR1 and CDR2 from the germline V gene are SEHNR and FQNEAQ (reference sequence). V gave up 4 bases and J gave up 6 bases; unmatched junction bases: 4. MiXCR, applied by TCRdb to the 5' RACE reads, yields one record per CDR3 protein. The table lists 140,000 to 150,000 distinct CDR3 sequences, around 27% of them singletons. On this clonotype itself: Antigen specificity is unknown.

This receptor was taken from an adult woman who had mild COVID-19 (a few samples of this study predate the infection). Cell type and time point are not known. Material: PBMCs or a T cell subset sorted from them (not recorded which). The chain links TRBV7-9 to TRBJ1-2, with 8 bases lining up with TRBD1. CDR3 region: CASSWTGSDGYTF. The CDR3 DNA follows: TGTGCCAGCAGCTGGACAGGGAGTGATGGCTACACCTTC. Full variable domain (missing parts from reference TRBV7-9 and TRBJ1-2): DTGVSQNPRHKITKRGQNVTFRCDPISEHNRLYWYRQTLGQGPEFLTYFQNEAQLEKSRLLSDRFSAERPKGSFSTLEIQRTEQGDSAMYLCASSWTGSDGYTFGSGTRLTVV.